This T cell receptor beta chain was captured in a study of shared clonotypes between healthy human individuals. Across the whole study: Researchers drew samples from a couple of women and a few men aged 18 to 49.

Execution of the assay was at deep level. The repertoire was sequenced with immunoSEQ multiplex PCR; TCRdb's copy has only in-frame clones and lacks some. This table has 450,000 to 600,000 clones, roughly 85% appearing once. The source material was PBMCs. This receptor was identified in a woman in her thirties or forties in good health. Some clones in this sample may be carry-over from other donors' samples.

The CDR3 DNA sequence: TGTGCCAGCAGCAAACCCGGCAGCCAAGAGACCCAGTACTTC. It yields the protein CASSKPGSQETQYF. The rearrangement joins TRBV21-1 to TRBJ2-5. TRBV21-1 is annotated as a pseudogene. This CDR3 is built from 14 residues.